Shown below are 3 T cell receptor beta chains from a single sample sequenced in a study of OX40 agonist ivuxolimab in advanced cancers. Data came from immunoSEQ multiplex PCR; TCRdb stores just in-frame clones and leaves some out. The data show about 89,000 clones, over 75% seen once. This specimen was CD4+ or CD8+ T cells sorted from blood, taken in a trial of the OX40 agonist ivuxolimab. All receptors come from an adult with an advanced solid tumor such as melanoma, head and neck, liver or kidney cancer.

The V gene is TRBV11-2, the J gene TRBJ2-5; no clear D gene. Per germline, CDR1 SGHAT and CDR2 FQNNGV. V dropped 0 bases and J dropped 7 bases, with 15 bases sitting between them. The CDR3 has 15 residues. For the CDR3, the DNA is TGTGCCAGCAGCTTAGATGGGTCTGTACGGACGACCCAGTACTTC. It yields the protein CASSLDGSVRTTQYF.

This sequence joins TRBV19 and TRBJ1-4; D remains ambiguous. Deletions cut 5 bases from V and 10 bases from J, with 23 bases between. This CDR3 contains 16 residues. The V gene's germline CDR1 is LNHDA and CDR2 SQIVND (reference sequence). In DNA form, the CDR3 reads TGTGCCAGTAGTTCTTGGGAGGGCGTCACGGTGTCAAAACTGTTTTTT. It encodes CASSSWEGVTVSKLFF.

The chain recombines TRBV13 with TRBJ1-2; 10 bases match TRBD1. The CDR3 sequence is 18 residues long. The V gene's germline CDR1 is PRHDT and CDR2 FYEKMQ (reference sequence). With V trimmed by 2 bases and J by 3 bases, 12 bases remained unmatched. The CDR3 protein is CASSLIDNFGTGDYGYTF. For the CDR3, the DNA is TGTGCCAGCAGCTTAATCGATAATTTCGGGACAGGGGACTATGGCTACACCTTC.